Each of the 32 T cell receptor beta chains below was sequenced from the same sample in a study of molecular identifiers for immune sequencing clone quantification (dated by TCRdb to 2016 to 2019). The protocol used for the library was PCR. Instrument on record: NextSeq 500. Starting from the raw public reads, TCRdb applied fastp trimming at Q25, assembled clones with MiXCR and retained in-frame beta chains. When rows share a CDR3 protein, they turn into one entry using the most common DNA and genes. Here the sample has just over 95,000 distinct CDR3 sequences; approximately 24% occur a single time. More than 0.8% of the sample belongs to the ten largest clones. Sequenced sample: naive CD8+ T cells from blood, with Jurkat cell RNA spiked in. Interpreted using the paper, the cell subset or site label stands for: FACS-sorted CD8+CD4-CCR7+CD45RA+ naive T cells. All receptors come from a human donor in good health. Some libraries in this study had Jurkat cell RNA spiked in.

In its sample, this clonotype was seen many times. The chain links TRBV20-1 to TRBJ2-7; 11 nucleotides match TRBD2. From germline, CDR1 is DFQATT and CDR2 SNEGSKA (reference sequence). The CDR3 is 14 amino acids. Losses at the gene ends were 1 base for V and 2 bases for J; bases not matched to a gene: 1. CDR3 sequence (DNA): TGCAGTGCTAGAGTACTAGCGGGAGCCTACGAGCAGTACTTC. It is translated as CSARVLAGAYEQYF.

In its sample, this clonotype was seen a few times. This sequence joins TRBV28 and TRBJ1-5; 7 bases agree with TRBD1. Germline lookup yields CDR1 MDHEN and CDR2 SYDVKM. The CDR3 sequence is 15 residues long. V lost 5 bases and J lost 4; bases outside the gene matches: 8. CDR3 in amino acids: CASSTVRQGNQPQHF. For the CDR3, the DNA is TGTGCCAGCAGTACGGTTAGACAGGGTAATCAGCCCCAGCATTTT. Filled out from reference TRBV28 and TRBJ1-5, the complete variable domain reads DVKVTQSSRYLVKRTGEKVFLECVQDMDHENMFWYRQDPGLGLRLIYFSYDVKMKEKGDIPEGYSVSREKKERFSLILESASTNQTSMYLCASSTVRQGNQPQHFGDGTRLSIL.

V usage is TRBV19 and J usage is TRBJ1-2; D unresolved. V was shortened by 3 bases and J by 2 bases, with 13 bases between the two germline ends. The CDR3 extends over 15 amino acids. Germline V lookup: CDR1 LNHDA, CDR2 SQIVND (reference sequence). The CDR3 protein is CASSIVTRGNYGYTF. In DNA form, the CDR3 reads TGTGCCAGTAGTATCGTAACACGAGGGAACTATGGCTACACCTTC.

Note on this clonotype: A much larger clone is a single base away; this may be a read error. The V gene is TRBV20-1, the J gene TRBJ1-6, with a weak D call TRBD1 (5 bases). The CDR3 is made up of 13 amino acids. Germline V lookup: CDR1 DFQATT, CDR2 SNEGSKA (reference sequence). V dropped 1 base and J dropped 11 bases, with 12 bases sitting between them. CDR3 sequence (DNA): TGCAGTGCTAGAGGTCAGGGCGAACCACCCCTCCACTTT. It yields the protein CSARGQGEPPLHF.

V is TRBV11-2 and J is TRBJ1-1; D is ambiguous. Germline V gene sequence: CDR1 SGHAT, CDR2 FQNNGV. The V and J ends lost 0 bases and 1 base respectively, with 9 bases between them. This CDR3 spans 15 amino acids. The CDR3 region has the DNA TGTGCCAGCAGCTTAGAGGGCAGAGAGAACACTGAAGCTTTCTTT. Its translation: CASSLEGRENTEAFF.

This clonotype has only a few counts. The chain joins TRBV20-1 to TRBJ2-1; the match to TRBD1 covers 10 bases. J lost 10 bases, V lost 1 base, and 10 bases had no gene match. This CDR3 region has 15 residues. In germline, CDR1 is DFQATT, CDR2 SNEGSKA (reference sequence). The CDR3: CSARGAGTGAWEQFF. Written as DNA, the CDR3 is TGCAGTGCTAGAGGGGCCGGGACAGGGGCATGGGAGCAGTTCTTC.

Concerning this clonotype itself: A much larger clone differs from this one at a single base, so this may be a read error. The chain employs TRBV12-3 or TRBV12-4 and TRBJ2-1; D not certain. This CDR3 has 15 residues. The CDR3 bases are TGTGCCAGCAGGCCCGTTCAGAGCTCCTACAATGAGCAGCTCTTC. Its protein is CASRPVQSSYNEQLF.

This sequence joins TRBV4-3 and TRBJ1-4; the D is unclear. Looked up from germline, CDR1 is LGHNA and CDR2 is YSLEER. This CDR3 has 15 residues. The V end was cut by 4 bases, the J end by 1 base, with 10 bases between. CDR3 sequence: CASSRETITNEKLFF. CDR3 in DNA: TGCGCCAGCAGCCGAGAAACGATAACTAATGAAAAACTGTTTTTT.

This clonotype was seen many times. The chain joins TRBV12-3 or TRBV12-4 to TRBJ2-7; D remains unclear. This CDR3 is 14 amino acids long. V lost 4 bases, J lost 3 bases, and 13 bases lay in between. This CDR3 reads CASSYPGRIYEQYF. CDR3 bases: TGTGCCAGCAGTTATCCTGGCCGTATCTACGAGCAGTACTTC.

This clonotype was recorded at least ten times. The gene calls are TRBV13 and TRBJ1-1; D call uncertain. The CDR3 contains 13 residues. Looked up from germline, CDR1 is PRHDT and CDR2 is FYEKMQ (reference sequence). The V gene lost 3 bases and the J gene lost 10 bases, with 15 bases spanning the gap. The CDR3 sequence is CASSLGGEERAFF. The CDR3 nucleotides are TGTGCCAGCAGCTTGGGAGGAGAAGAGAGAGCTTTCTTT.

In this sample, this clonotype turned up many times. The chain couples TRBV27 to TRBJ2-3; D might be TRBD2 (5 bases). The CDR3 has 17 residues. Germline V lookup: CDR1 MNHEY, CDR2 SMNVEV (reference sequence). Trimming took 3 bases from V and 1 from J, leaving 17 bases between them. The CDR3 is CASSFVAQDYGTDTQYF. CDR3 sequence (DNA): TGTGCCAGCAGTTTCGTGGCCCAAGACTACGGCACAGATACGCAGTATTTT.

Turning to this clonotype: A much larger clonotype is one base distant, so this may be a read error. This chain connects TRBV7-9 to TRBJ1-1; 7 nucleotides agree with TRBD1. The CDR3 covers 15 residues. Germline CDR1 is SEHNR and CDR2 is FQNEAQ (reference sequence). Unmatched junction bases numbered 6, after V lost 1 base and J lost 4 bases. The CDR3 region has the DNA TGTGCCAGCAGCTTAGTGACAGGGACCTGCACTGAAGCTTTCTTT. Its translation is CASSLVTGTCTEAFF.

The chain has TRBV28 and TRBJ2-5, with TRBD2 matching 8 bases. The CDR3 is 13 residues long. With V trimmed by 8 bases and J by 5 bases, 7 bases remained unmatched. The germline gives CDR1 MDHEN, CDR2 SYDVKM. CDR3 nucleotides: TGTGCCAGCTCCCCGGGCGGGGGGGAGACCCAGTACTTC. Translation gives CASSPGGGETQYF.

This clonotype was counted at least ten times. V is TRBV27 and J is TRBJ2-7; the match to TRBD1 covers 10 bases. The germline V gene has CDR1 MNHEY and CDR2 SMNVEV (reference sequence). The J segment lost 7 bases and the V segment lost 0 bases, leaving 9 bases of the junction unmatched. The CDR3 length is 16 residues. The CDR3 region has the DNA TGTGCCAGCAGTTTATCCCTGGGACAGGGGCCGGGTGAGCAGTACTTC. Its protein is CASSLSLGQGPGEQYF.

This clonotype appeared many times. This chain joins TRBV7-9 and TRBJ2-1; unclear D gene. From germline, CDR1 is SEHNR and CDR2 FQNEAQ (reference sequence). The CDR3 has 12 residues. The germline V and J ends were trimmed by 0 bases and 10 bases, with 7 bases remaining between them. The CDR3 loop is CASSLAPGEQFF. As DNA, the CDR3 is TGTGCCAGCAGCTTAGCTCCCGGGGAGCAGTTCTTC.

This clonotype showed up just a few times. V usage is TRBV5-4 and J usage is TRBJ2-7; 7 positions match TRBD1. Per the germline V gene, CDR1 is SGHNT and CDR2 is YYREEE (reference sequence). The CDR3 sequence is 14 residues long. V lost 0 bases and J lost 2; bases outside the gene matches: 2. The CDR3 nucleotides are TGTGCCAGCAGCTTGGAGGGGACAGCCTACGAGCAGTACTTC. Its protein is CASSLEGTAYEQYF.

This clonotype has just a few counts. The rearrangement uses TRBV11-3 and TRBJ2-1, with D possibly matching TRBD2 (5 bases). This CDR3 is 12 amino acids long. Germline V lookup: CDR1 SGHNT, CDR2 YENEEA. The ends were cut back, 3 bases at V and 8 bases at J, with 8 bases in the middle. The CDR3 DNA is TGTGCCAGCAGCTTGGGGAGTTATGAGCAGTTCTTC. It codes for CASSLGSYEQFF.

This clonotype was counted at least ten times. The J gene is TRBJ2-7, the V gene TRBV7-2; the match to TRBD1 covers 9 bases. Trimming took 1 base from V and 4 from J; bases not matched to a gene: 5. The CDR3 spans 15 residues. Germline CDR1 is SGHTA and CDR2 is FQGNSA. The CDR3 reads CASSLGTGVGYEQYF. CDR3 nucleotide sequence: TGTGCCAGCAGCTTAGGGACAGGGGTGGGGTACGAGCAGTACTTC.

This clonotype was recorded at least ten times. V and J are TRBV7-9 and TRBJ2-7; 7 bases are shared with TRBD1. Unmatched junction bases numbered 9, after V lost 5 bases and J lost 5 bases. The CDR3 runs 14 residues. Germline lookup yields CDR1 SEHNR and CDR2 FQNEAQ (reference sequence). The CDR3 loop reads CASSTGVIDNEQYF. The CDR3 DNA reads as TGTGCCAGCAGCACAGGGGTAATCGACAACGAGCAGTACTTC.

Comments on this clonotype: At one end the junction does not follow the germline gene, possibly because of a read error. The chain carries TRBV20-1 and TRBJ1-1; D not resolved. The CDR3 loop spans 14 amino acids. Germline CDR1 DFQATT, CDR2 SNEGSKA (reference sequence). CDR3 nucleotide sequence: TGCAGTGCTAGAATTTCGGGGTTTAACACTGAAGCTCTCTTT. Protein sequence: CSARISGFNTEALF.

The count of this clonotype is one. This sequence may be a read error, since a much larger clone differs from it by one base. The chain carries TRBV19 and TRBJ1-1; no firm D call. Germline assignment: CDR1 LNHDA and CDR2 SQIVND (reference sequence). Trimming left V 7 bases short and J 6 bases short, with 12 bases between. This CDR3 contains 12 residues. As DNA, the CDR3 is TGTGCCAGTAATTGGGGTGGGGCTGAAGCTTTCTTT. Translation gives CASNWGGAEAFF. Full variable domain (outside the CDR3, taken from reference TRBV19 and TRBJ1-1): DGGITQSPKYLFRKEGQNVTLSCEQNLNHDAMYWYRQDPGQGLRLIYYSQIVNDFQKGDIAEGYSVSREKKESFPLTVTSAQKNPTAFYLCASNWGGAEAFFGQGTRLTVV.

The table lists this clonotype with a few counts. The chain uses TRBV9 and TRBJ2-2; 9 positions match TRBD2. The ends lost 3 bases at V and 7 bases at J; junction bases unmatched: 7. The germline CDR1 and CDR2 sequences are SGDLS and YYNGEE. The CDR3 is 15 amino acids. DNA for the CDR3: TGTGCCAGCAGCGGCGGGAGGGCCGTCGACGGGGAGCTGTTTTTT. Translated: CASSGGRAVDGELFF.

This clonotype came up a few times. The J gene is TRBJ2-1, the V gene TRBV6-2 or TRBV6-3; no clear D. The CDR3 covers 14 residues. The V gene lost 0 bases and the J gene lost 4 bases, with 7 bases spanning the gap. Germline values: CDR1 MNHEY, CDR2 SVGEGT. CDR3 protein: CASSYSGSYNEQFF. The CDR3 DNA is TGTGCCAGCAGTTACTCGGGTAGTTACAATGAGCAGTTCTTC.

This clonotype has ten or more counts. The chain is built from TRBV27 and TRBJ1-1; D might be TRBD1 (5 bases). V was cut by 4 bases and J by 6 bases, with 24 bases left in between. CDR3 length: 17 residues. Germline V gene lookup returns CDR1 MNHEY and CDR2 SMNVEV (reference sequence). The CDR3 bases are TGTGCCAGCAGTTCTGGGTATAGTGCGGGACCGAAGGCTGAAGCTTTCTTT. This translates into CASSSGYSAGPKAEAFF.

In this sample, this clonotype turned up many times. V is TRBV5-1 and J is TRBJ2-5; 9 positions match TRBD2. The germline gives CDR1 SGHRS, CDR2 YFSETQ. V was clipped by 2 bases and J by 4 bases; unmatched bases: 6. CDR3 length: 15 amino acids. CDR3 DNA sequence: TGCGCCAGCAGCTTTTCTCCTAGCGGGATAGAGACCCAGTACTTC. This gives the protein CASSFSPSGIETQYF.

This clonotype was seen a few times. V gene TRBV28 combines with J gene TRBJ2-6, with TRBD1 matching over 12 bases. This CDR3 is 20 amino acids long. Germline V CDR1 and CDR2: MDHEN, SYDVKM. The J segment lost 1 base and the V segment lost 7 bases, leaving 14 bases of the junction unmatched. The CDR3 sequence: CASKGYGGDRGLSGANVLTF. For the CDR3, the DNA is TGTGCCAGCAAAGGTTATGGTGGGGACAGGGGGCTTTCTGGGGCCAACGTCCTGACTTTC.

The count of this clonotype is one. A much larger clone differs by one base, so this may be a read error. The V and J genes are TRBV5-3 and TRBJ1-2; D is uncertain. Being an ORF, TRBV5-3 has a function that is uncertain. The CDR3 runs 12 residues. The CDR3 coding sequence is TGTGCCAGCAGCTTGGCGTTCGTTGGCTACACCTTC. This encodes CASSLAFVGYTF.

For this clonotype: Just one base apart from a much larger clone, this may be a read error. The chain combines TRBV4-1 with TRBJ2-7; 8 bases match TRBD2. CDR1 is MGHRA, CDR2 YSYEKL, per germline. This CDR3 comprises 14 residues. The CDR3 loop is CACSQGLAPYEQYF. DNA for the CDR3: TGCGCCTGCAGCCAAGGACTAGCCCCCTACGAGCAGTACTTC.

This clonotype was seen many times. The chain has TRBV5-1 and TRBJ2-7, with 10 bases aligning to TRBD2. CDR3 length: 14 amino acids. From germline, CDR1 is SGHRS and CDR2 YFSETQ. After removal of 4 bases from V and 5 bases from J, the junction contained 6 bases not matched to a gene. The CDR3 DNA is TGCGCCAGCAGCCCAGCGGGGGGGCAAGACGAGCAGTACTTC. This sequence encodes CASSPAGGQDEQYF.

Details on this clonotype: Possible read error: a much larger clone is one base away. The chain links TRBV29-1 to TRBJ2-3; maybe TRBD1 (5 bases). The CDR3 totals 11 residues. From germline, CDR1 is SQVTM and CDR2 ANQGSEA. CDR3 sequence reads: CSVVRADTRYF. The CDR3 nucleotides are TGCAGCGTTGTCAGGGCAGATACGCGGTATTTT.

Notes on this clonotype: A much bigger clone sits one base away, suggesting this may be a read error. This chain uses TRBV19 with TRBJ1-1; 9 bases fit TRBD1. The germline gives CDR1 LNHDA, CDR2 SQIVND (reference sequence). Trimming at V came to 4 bases and at J to 6 bases, leaving 6 bases not matched to a gene. The CDR3 totals 14 residues. The CDR3 spells CASSSGTGPAEAFF. The DNA of the CDR3 is TGTGCCAGTAGTAGCGGGACAGGGCCCGCTGAAGCTTTCTTT.

This clonotype came up a few times. The rearrangement links TRBV5-3 to TRBJ1-3; a possible D gene is TRBD1 (5 bases). Being an ORF, TRBV5-3 has a function that is uncertain. This CDR3 spans 16 amino acids. Trimming removed 8 bases at V and 1 base at J, with 19 bases between. CDR3 sequence: CASGLGQGGSGNTIYF. The CDR3, as DNA: TGTGCCAGCGGCTTGGGGCAGGGCGGTTCTGGAAACACCATATATTTT.